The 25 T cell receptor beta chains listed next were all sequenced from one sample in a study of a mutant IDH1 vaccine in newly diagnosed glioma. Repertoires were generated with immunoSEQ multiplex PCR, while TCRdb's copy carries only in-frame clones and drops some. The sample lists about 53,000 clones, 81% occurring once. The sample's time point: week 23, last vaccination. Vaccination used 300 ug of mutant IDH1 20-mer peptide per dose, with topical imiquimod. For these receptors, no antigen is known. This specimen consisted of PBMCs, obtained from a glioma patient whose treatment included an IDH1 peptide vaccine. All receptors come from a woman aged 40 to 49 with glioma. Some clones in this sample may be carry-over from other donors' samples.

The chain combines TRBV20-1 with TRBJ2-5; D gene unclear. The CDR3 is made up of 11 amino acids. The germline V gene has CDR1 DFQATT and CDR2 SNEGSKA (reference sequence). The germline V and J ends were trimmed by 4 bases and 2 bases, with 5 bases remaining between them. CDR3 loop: CSAKGQETQYF. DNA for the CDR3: TGCAGTGCTAAAGGGCAAGAGACCCAGTACTTC.

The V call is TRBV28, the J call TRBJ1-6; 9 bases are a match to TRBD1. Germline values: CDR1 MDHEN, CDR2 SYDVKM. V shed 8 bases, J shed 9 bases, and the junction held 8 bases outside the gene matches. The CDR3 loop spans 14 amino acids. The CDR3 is CASGETGGSSPLHF. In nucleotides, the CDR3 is TGTGCCAGCGGGGAAACAGGGGGCAGTTCACCCCTCCACTTT.

The CDR3 nucleotides are TGTGCCAGCAGTGTAGGGACAGGGGGAGCTTTCTTT. Protein product: CASSVGTGGAFF. The chain uses TRBV25-1 and TRBJ1-1; the match to TRBD1 covers 11 bases. The CDR3 totals 12 residues. CDR1 MGHDK and CDR2 SYGVNS come from the germline V gene. Germline trimming cut 4 bases from V and 10 bases from J; bases unmatched to any gene: 2.

The CDR3 sequence is CASSDYVRKSYEQYF. CDR3 nucleotides: TGCGCCAGCAGTGATTATGTGAGGAAATCCTACGAGCAGTACTTC. The rearrangement links TRBV5-1 to TRBJ2-7; D unresolved. This CDR3 has 15 residues. Trimming removed 5 bases from V and 1 base from J, with 16 bases in between. The germline V gene encodes CDR1 SGHRS and CDR2 YFSETQ.

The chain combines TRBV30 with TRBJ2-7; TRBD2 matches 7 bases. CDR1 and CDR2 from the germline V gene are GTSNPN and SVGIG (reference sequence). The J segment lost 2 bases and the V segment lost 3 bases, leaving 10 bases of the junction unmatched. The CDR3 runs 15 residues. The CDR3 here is CAWSGGGVWTYEQYF. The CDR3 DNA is TGTGCCTGGAGCGGTGGGGGGGTTTGGACCTACGAGCAGTACTTC.

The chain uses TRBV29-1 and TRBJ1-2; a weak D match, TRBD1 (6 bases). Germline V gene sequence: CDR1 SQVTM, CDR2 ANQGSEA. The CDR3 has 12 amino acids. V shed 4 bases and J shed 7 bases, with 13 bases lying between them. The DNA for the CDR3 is TGCAGCGTTGTTATTGGGGGCCGTGGCTACACCTTC. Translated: CSVVIGGRGYTF.

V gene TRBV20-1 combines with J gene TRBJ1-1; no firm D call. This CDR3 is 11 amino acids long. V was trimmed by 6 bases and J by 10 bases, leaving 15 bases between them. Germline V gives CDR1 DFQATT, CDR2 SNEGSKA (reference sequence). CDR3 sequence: CSAPRPLRAFF. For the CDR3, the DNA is TGCAGTGCCCCAAGACCGTTAAGAGCTTTCTTT.

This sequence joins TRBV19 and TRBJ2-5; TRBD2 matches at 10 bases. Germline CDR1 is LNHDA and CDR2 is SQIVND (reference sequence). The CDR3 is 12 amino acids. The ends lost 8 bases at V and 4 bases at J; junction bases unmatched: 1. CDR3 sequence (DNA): TGTGCCAGTCGACTAGCGGGAGAGACCCAGTACTTC. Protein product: CASRLAGETQYF.

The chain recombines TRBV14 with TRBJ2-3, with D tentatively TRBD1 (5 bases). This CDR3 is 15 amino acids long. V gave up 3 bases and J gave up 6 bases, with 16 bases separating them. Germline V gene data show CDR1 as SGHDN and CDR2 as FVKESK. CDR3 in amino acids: CASSQAAGIRDTQYF. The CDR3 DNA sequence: TGTGCCAGCAGCCAGGCTGCAGGGATCCGGGATACGCAGTATTTT.

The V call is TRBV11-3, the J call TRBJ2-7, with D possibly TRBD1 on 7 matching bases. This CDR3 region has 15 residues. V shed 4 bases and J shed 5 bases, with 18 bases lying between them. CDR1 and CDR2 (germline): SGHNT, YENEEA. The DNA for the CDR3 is TGTGCCAGCAGCTCAGGGGGGTATGCCCCCCACGAGCAGTACTTC. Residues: CASSSGGYAPHEQYF.

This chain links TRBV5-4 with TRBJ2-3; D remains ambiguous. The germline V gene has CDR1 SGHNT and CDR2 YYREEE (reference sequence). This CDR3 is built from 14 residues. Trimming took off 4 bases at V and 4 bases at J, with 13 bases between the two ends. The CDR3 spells CASSPRPRADTQYF. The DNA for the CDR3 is TGTGCCAGCAGCCCGAGGCCTCGGGCAGATACGCAGTATTTT.

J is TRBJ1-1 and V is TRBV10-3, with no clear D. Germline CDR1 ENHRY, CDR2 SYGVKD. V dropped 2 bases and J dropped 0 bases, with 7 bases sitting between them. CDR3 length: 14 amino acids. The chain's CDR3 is CAISEGQMNTEAFF. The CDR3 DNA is TGTGCCATCAGTGAGGGTCAGATGAACACTGAAGCTTTCTTT.

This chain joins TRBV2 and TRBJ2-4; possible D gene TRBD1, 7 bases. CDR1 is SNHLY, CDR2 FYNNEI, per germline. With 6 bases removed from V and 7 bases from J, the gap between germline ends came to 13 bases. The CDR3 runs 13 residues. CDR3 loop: CASSLQGRNIQYF. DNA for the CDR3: TGTGCCAGCAGCTTACAGGGGAGGAACATTCAGTACTTC.

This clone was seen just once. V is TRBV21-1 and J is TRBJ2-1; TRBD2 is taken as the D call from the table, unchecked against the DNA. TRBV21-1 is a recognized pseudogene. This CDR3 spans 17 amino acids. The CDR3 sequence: CASSKRVLERAYNEQFF. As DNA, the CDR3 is TGTGCCAGCAGCAAAAGGGTACTAGAAAGGGCCTACAATGAGCAGTTCTTC.

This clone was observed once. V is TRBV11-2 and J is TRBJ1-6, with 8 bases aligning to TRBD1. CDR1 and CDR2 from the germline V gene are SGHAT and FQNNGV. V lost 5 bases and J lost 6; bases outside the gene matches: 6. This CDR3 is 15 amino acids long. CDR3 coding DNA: TGTGCCAGCAGCCTAGGACAGGGCTTTAATTCACCCCTCCACTTT. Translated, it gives CASSLGQGFNSPLHF.

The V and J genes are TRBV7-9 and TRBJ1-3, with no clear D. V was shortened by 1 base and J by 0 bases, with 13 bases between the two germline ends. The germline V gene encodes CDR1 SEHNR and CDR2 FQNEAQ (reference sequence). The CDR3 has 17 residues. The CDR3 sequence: CASSLESTSFSGNTIYF. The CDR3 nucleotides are TGTGCCAGCAGCTTAGAGTCCACCAGTTTCTCTGGAAACACCATATATTTT.

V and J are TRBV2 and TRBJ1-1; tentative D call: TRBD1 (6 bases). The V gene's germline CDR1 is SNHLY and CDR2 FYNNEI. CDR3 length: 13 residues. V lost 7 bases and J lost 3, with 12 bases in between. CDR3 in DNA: TGTGCCAGCACGGGGGGCATCCACACTGAAGCTTTCTTT. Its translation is CASTGGIHTEAFF.

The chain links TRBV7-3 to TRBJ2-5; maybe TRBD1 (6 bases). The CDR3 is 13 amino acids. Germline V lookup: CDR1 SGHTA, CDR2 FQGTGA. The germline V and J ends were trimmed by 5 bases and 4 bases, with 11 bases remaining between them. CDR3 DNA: TGTGCCAGCAGCCGCGACAGGTCAGAGACCCAGTACTTC. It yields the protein CASSRDRSETQYF.

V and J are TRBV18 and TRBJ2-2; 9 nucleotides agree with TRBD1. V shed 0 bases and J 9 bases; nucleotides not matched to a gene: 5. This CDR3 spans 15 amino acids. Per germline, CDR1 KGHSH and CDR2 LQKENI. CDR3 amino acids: CASSPPGQGRRELFF. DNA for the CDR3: TGTGCCAGCTCACCACCGGGACAGGGAAGGAGGGAGCTGTTTTTT.

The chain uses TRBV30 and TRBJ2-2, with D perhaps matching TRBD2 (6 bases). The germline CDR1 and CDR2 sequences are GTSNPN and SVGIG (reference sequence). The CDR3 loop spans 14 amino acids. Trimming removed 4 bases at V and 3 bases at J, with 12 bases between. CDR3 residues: CAWIPGSYTGELFF. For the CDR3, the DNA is TGTGCCTGGATACCCGGGAGTTACACCGGGGAGCTGTTTTTT.

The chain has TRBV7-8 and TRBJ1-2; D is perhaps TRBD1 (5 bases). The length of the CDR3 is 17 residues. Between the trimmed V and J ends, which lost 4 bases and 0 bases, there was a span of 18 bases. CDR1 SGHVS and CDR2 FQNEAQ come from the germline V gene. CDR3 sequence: CASSSPTPGSTNYGYTF. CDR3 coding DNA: TGTGCCAGCAGCTCGCCAACCCCAGGGTCAACTAACTATGGCTACACCTTC.

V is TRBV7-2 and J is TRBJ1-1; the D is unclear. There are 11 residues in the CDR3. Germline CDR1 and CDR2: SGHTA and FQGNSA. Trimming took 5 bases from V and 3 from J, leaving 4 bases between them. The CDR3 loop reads CASSPYTEAFF. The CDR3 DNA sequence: TGTGCCAGCAGCCCCTACACTGAAGCTTTCTTT.

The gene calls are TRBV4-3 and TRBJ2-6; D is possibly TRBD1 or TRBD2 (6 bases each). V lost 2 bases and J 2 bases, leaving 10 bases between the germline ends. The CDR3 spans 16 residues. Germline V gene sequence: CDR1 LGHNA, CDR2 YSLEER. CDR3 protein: CASSQSRGAGANVLTF. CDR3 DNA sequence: TGCGCCAGCAGCCAATCTAGGGGGGCTGGGGCCAACGTCCTGACTTTC.

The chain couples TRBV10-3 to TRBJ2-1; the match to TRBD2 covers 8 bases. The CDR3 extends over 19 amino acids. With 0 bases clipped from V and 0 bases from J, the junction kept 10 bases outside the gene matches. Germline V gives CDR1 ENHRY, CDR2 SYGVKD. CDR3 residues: CAISESLGSGGTSYNEQFF. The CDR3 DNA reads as TGTGCCATCAGTGAGTCCCTTGGGAGCGGGGGTACCTCCTACAATGAGCAGTTCTTC.

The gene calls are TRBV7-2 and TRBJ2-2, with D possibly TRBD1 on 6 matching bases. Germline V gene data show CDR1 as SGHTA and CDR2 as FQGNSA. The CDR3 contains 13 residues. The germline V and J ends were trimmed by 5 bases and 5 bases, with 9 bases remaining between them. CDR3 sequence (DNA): TGTGCCAGCAGCAACACAGGGACCGGGGAGCTGTTTTTT. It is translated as CASSNTGTGELFF.